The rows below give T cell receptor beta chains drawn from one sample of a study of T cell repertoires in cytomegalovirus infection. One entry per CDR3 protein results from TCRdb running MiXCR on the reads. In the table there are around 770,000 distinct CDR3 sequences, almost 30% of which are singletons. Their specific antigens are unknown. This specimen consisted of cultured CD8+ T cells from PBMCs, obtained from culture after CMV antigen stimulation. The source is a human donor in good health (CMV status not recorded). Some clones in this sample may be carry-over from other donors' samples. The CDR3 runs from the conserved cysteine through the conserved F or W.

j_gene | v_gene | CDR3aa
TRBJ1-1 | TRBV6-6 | CASSYEETDMNTEAFF
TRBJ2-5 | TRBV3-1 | CASSQEAEPTGETQYF
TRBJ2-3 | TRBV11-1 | CASSGTWTGLAPDTQYF
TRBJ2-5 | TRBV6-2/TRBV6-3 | CASSYTRDRETQYF
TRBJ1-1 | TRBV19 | CASSIDGGQGLNTEAFF
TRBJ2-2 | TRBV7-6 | CASSLTSGGAGTGELFF
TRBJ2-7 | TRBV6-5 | CASSSREGGYEQYF
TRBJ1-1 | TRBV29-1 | CSAVGDDTEAFF
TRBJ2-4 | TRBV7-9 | CASSPRNIQYF
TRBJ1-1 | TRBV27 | CASSQMDRVNTEAFF
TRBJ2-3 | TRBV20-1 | CSASVRDTQYF
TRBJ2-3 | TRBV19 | CASSILAVPYTDTQYF
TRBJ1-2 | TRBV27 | CASTPTGGFGYTF
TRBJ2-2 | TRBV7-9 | CASSLGELFF
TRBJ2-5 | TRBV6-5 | CASSYQVRTQETQYF
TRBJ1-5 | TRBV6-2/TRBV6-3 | CASSSHGNQPQHF
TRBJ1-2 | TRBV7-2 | CASSLEGGGYGYTF
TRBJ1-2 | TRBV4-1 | CASSRTDRDYGYTF